The T cell receptor (beta chain) described here comes from a study of blood T cells in healthy people across ages. Study findings and constraints: When one million T cells were used, diversity estimates were thought to be underestimates.

This clonotype turned up a few times. As yet, its antigen is unknown. Trimming took off 1 base at V and 5 bases at J, with 14 bases between the two ends. The CDR3 totals 15 residues. Germline CDR1 and CDR2: SEHNR and FQNEAQ (reference sequence). Primed by a sample-barcoded 5' primer and a J-beta primer mix, a second PCR proceeded for about 6 to 11 cycles. The authors tagged each cDNA molecule using a template-switch adaptor with 12 random nucleotides. TCRdb recomputed calls from the 5' RACE reads with MiXCR, one row per CDR3 protein. The sample records about 720,000 distinct CDR3 sequences, roughly 20% being singletons. Per sample, a minimum of 6.5 million PBMCs were isolated.

This TCR derives from a man between 70 and 80 years old in good health. The V call is TRBV7-9, the J call TRBJ2-5; possibly TRBD1 for D (6 bases). The specimen sequenced was blood. CDR3 sequence reads: CASSLGQGMMETQYF. The CDR3 DNA sequence: TGTGCCAGCAGCTTAGGGCAGGGGATGATGGAGACCCAGTACTTC.